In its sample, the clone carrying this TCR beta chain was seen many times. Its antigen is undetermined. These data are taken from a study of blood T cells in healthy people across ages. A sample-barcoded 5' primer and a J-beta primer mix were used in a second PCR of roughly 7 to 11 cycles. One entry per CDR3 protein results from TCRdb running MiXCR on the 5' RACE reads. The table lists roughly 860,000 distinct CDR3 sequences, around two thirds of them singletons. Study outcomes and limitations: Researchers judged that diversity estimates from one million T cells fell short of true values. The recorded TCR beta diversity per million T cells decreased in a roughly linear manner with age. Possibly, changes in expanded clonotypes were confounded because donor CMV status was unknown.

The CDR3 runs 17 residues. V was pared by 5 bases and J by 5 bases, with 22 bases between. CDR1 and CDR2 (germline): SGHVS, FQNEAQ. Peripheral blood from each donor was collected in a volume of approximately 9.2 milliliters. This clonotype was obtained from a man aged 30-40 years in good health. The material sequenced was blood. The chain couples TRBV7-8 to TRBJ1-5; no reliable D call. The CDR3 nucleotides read TGTGCCAGCAGCCCCCAAACCGGTTTTCCTGGGGATCAGCCCCAGCATTTT. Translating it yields CASSPQTGFPGDQPQHF.